The rows below give T cell receptor beta chains drawn from one sample of a study. TCRdb redid the calling of the 5' RACE reads with MiXCR, one entry per CDR3 protein. Among under 35,000 distinct CDR3 sequences listed, around 22% were seen once. The sequenced sample was memory CD4+ T cells sorted from blood. The source is a female donor with breast cancer. The CDR3 runs from the conserved cysteine through the conserved F or W. The order of the fields is CDR3 DNA, CDR3 protein, clone size, V gene, D gene, J gene. A D gene is named only where the DNA matches it firmly. The listing skips clone size in some rows; elsewhere it reads once, few, many or a size class.

DNA: TGTGCCGGCAGCTTAGCGACGGGTCGAGAGACCCAGTACTTC; CDR3: CAGSLATGRETQYF; size: .; V: TRBV7-9; D: .; J: TRBJ2-5
DNA: TGTGCCAGCAGTCGGCTGGGCGGGGAGGCAGGTGAGCAGTTCTTC; CDR3: CASSRLGGEAGEQFF; size: medium-sized; V: TRBV6-4; D: .; J: TRBJ2-1
DNA: TGTGCCAGCACCGGTGGGACAGGGGTTTATTGGACAGATACGCAGTATTTT; CDR3: CASTGGTGVYWTDTQYF; size: few; V: TRBV28; D: TRBD1; J: TRBJ2-3
DNA: TGTGCCAGCAGTTACGGGACTAGCGGCCAAGAGACCCAGTACTTC; CDR3: CASSYGTSGQETQYF; size: medium-sized; V: TRBV6-5; D: TRBD2; J: TRBJ2-5
DNA: TGCAGCGTAGGACAGGGGTGGGGGAGCAATCAGCCCCAGCATTTT; CDR3: CSVGQGWGSNQPQHF; size: .; V: TRBV29-1; D: TRBD1; J: TRBJ1-5
DNA: TGTGCCAGCAGCTTAGCGGCGGGGTCAGATACGCAGTATTTT; CDR3: CASSLAAGSDTQYF; size: many; V: TRBV7-6; D: .; J: TRBJ2-3
DNA: TGTGCTAGTGGCCTGAGTGGAGTGCCGGAGGGAGTTTTCACAGATACGCAGTATTTT; CDR3: CASGLSGVPEGVFTDTQYF; size: .; V: TRBV12-5; D: .; J: TRBJ2-3
DNA: TGTGCCAGCAGCTTTGGGACAGGGCTCGGGGAGCTGTTTTTT; CDR3: CASSFGTGLGELFF; size: few; V: TRBV7-9; D: TRBD1; J: TRBJ2-2
DNA: TGTGCCAGCAGTTTAATCCCAGGGCCAAATGGCTACACCTTC; CDR3: CASSLIPGPNGYTF; size: .; V: TRBV27; D: .; J: TRBJ1-2
DNA: TGCAGTGCTGTTGGGCAGGGCGTTTATCAGCCCCAGCATTTT; CDR3: CSAVGQGVYQPQHF; size: .; V: TRBV20-1; D: .; J: TRBJ1-5
DNA: TGTGCCAGCATCCGGACCCAGGAAATTAACTATAGCTACACCTTC; CDR3: CASIRTQEINYSYTF; size: .; V: TRBV7-9; D: .; J: TRBJ1-2
DNA: TGTGCCAGCAGCGGGTGGGACAGGGAGACTAATGAAAAACTGTTTTTT; CDR3: CASSGWDRETNEKLFF; size: many; V: TRBV7-9; D: TRBD1; J: TRBJ1-4
DNA: TGTGCCAGCAGCCCAATGGGGGGCGGCTCCTACGAGCAGTACTTC; CDR3: CASSPMGGGSYEQYF; size: few; V: TRBV7-3; D: .; J: TRBJ2-7
DNA: TGTGCCAGCATTCCTACAGGGTTAGGGGAGACCCAGTACTTC; CDR3: CASIPTGLGETQYF; size: many; V: TRBV28; D: .; J: TRBJ2-5
DNA: TGTGCCAGCAGTCAGACAGGCGCCTCTGGAAACACCATATATTTT; CDR3: CASSQTGASGNTIYF; size: .; V: TRBV7-9; D: .; J: TRBJ1-3
DNA: TGTGCCAGCGGGTACCCAAATGAAGCTTTCTTT; CDR3: CASGYPNEAFF; size: .; V: TRBV9; D: .; J: TRBJ1-1
DNA: TGTGCCAGCAGCTCTCTAGCGGGGGGGCCAAATGAGCAGTTCTTC; CDR3: CASSSLAGGPNEQFF; size: few; V: TRBV7-3; D: TRBD2; J: TRBJ2-1
DNA: TGTGCCAGCAGCTTAGGAACGGGCCTAGCGGGGGACAATGAGCAGTTCTTC; CDR3: CASSLGTGLAGDNEQFF; size: few; V: TRBV7-6; D: TRBD2; J: TRBJ2-1
DNA: TGCGCCAGCAGCCCGCCTGGCGGGGGCTCCACAGATACGCAGTATTTT; CDR3: CASSPPGGGSTDTQYF; size: many; V: TRBV4-1; D: .; J: TRBJ2-3
DNA: TGCAGTGCCCCGACGGGGACAGACAAGAGAACCCAGTACTTC; CDR3: CSAPTGTDKRTQYF; size: many; V: TRBV20-1; D: TRBD1; J: TRBJ2-5
DNA: TGTGCCAGCAGCCAAAATCCCTTAGCGGGAGCTGGGGCCAACGTCCTGACTTTC; CDR3: CASSQNPLAGAGANVLTF; size: .; V: TRBV4-2; D: TRBD2; J: TRBJ2-6
DNA: TGCAGTGGGAGAGGACAGGGGTCCTACGAGCAGTACTTC; CDR3: CSGRGQGSYEQYF; size: few; V: TRBV20-1; D: TRBD1; J: TRBJ2-7
DNA: TGTGCCAAGGGACGGGTGACTCTTAACCGGGAGCTGTTTTTT; CDR3: CAKGRVTLNRELFF; size: .; V: TRBV7-9; D: .; J: TRBJ2-2
DNA: TGTGCCAGCAGCGCGGGACAGAACCATGAGCAGTTCTTC; CDR3: CASSAGQNHEQFF; size: many; V: TRBV7-3; D: .; J: TRBJ2-1
DNA: TGTGCCAGCAGCCGCCGCGCAGGGGGCTCTCGGTCTGAAGCTTTCTTT; CDR3: CASSRRAGGSRSEAFF; size: few; V: TRBV11-3; D: TRBD1; J: TRBJ1-1
DNA: TGCAGCGTTGATGACCGGACCACCTACGAGCAGTACTTC; CDR3: CSVDDRTTYEQYF; size: many; V: TRBV29-1; D: .; J: TRBJ2-7
DNA: TGCAGTGCTAGAGATTGGCGGGAGGGCCGGAGCGGGGAGCTGTTTTTT; CDR3: CSARDWREGRSGELFF; size: many; V: TRBV20-1; D: TRBD2; J: TRBJ2-2
DNA: TGTGCCAGCAGCTACAACGGGAGGAGCGGGGAGACCCAGTACTTC; CDR3: CASSYNGRSGETQYF; size: few; V: TRBV7-3; D: TRBD2; J: TRBJ2-5
DNA: TGCGCCAGCAGCCAAGATGGGCCGGGACAGGGGGCGGCTTATGATACCTACGAGCAGTACTTC; CDR3: CASSQDGPGQGAAYDTYEQYF; size: medium-sized; V: TRBV4-1; D: TRBD1; J: TRBJ2-7
DNA: TGCGCCAGCATGGACAGCTCTGGGGCCAACGTCCTGACTTTC; CDR3: CASMDSSGANVLTF; size: .; V: TRBV5-1; D: .; J: TRBJ2-6
DNA: TGTGCCAGCAGTTTAGCCAGCGGGAACACCTACGAGCAGTACTTC; CDR3: CASSLASGNTYEQYF; size: .; V: TRBV6-2/TRBV6-3; D: TRBD2; J: TRBJ2-7
DNA: TGTGCCAGCGGCATCCATCAGCCCCAGCATTTT; CDR3: CASGIHQPQHF; size: .; V: TRBV27; D: .; J: TRBJ1-5
DNA: TGTGCCAGCAGCACTCCGATGGGGCCCCAGCATTTT; CDR3: CASSTPMGPQHF; size: .; V: TRBV11-2; D: .; J: TRBJ1-5
DNA: TGTGCCAGCAGCTTGGGGACAACCTACGAGCAGTACTTC; CDR3: CASSLGTTYEQYF; size: .; V: TRBV5-4; D: .; J: TRBJ2-7
DNA: TGTGCCAGCAGCCAACACGCTTCTCGACCAACCTACGAGCAGTACTTC; CDR3: CASSQHASRPTYEQYF; size: .; V: TRBV4-2; D: .; J: TRBJ2-7
DNA: TGTGCCAGCAGCTTGCCAACAGTCATGGAGACCCAGTACTTC; CDR3: CASSLPTVMETQYF; size: .; V: TRBV5-6; D: .; J: TRBJ2-5
DNA: TGCAGTGCTAGGGGTGGGGGGGAGTACGAGCAGTACTTC; CDR3: CSARGGGEYEQYF; size: .; V: TRBV20-1; D: TRBD2; J: TRBJ2-7
DNA: TGTGCCAGCAGCAACGCTAGGCCGGGACAGAGAGCCCTCAGGGACGAGCAGTACTTC; CDR3: CASSNARPGQRALRDEQYF; size: .; V: TRBV12-3/TRBV12-4; D: TRBD1; J: TRBJ2-7
DNA: TGTGCCAGCAGCCCCCTAGCGGGGGCCCACTCCACAGATACGCAGTATTTT; CDR3: CASSPLAGAHSTDTQYF; size: few; V: TRBV9; D: TRBD2; J: TRBJ2-3